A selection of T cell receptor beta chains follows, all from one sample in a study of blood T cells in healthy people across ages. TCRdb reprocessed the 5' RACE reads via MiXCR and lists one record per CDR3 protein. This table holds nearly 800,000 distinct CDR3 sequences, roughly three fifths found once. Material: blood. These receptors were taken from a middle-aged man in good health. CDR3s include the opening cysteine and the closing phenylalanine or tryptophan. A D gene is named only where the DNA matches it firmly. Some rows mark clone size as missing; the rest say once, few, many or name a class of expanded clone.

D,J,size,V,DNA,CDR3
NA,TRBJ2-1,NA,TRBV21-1,TGTGCCAGCAGCAAGCCTAGCAGTGATGAGCAGTTCTTC,CASSKPSSDEQFF
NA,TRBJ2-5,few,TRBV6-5,TGTGCCAGCAGTTACGCGCAGGCGACTCGGGAGACCCAGTACTTC,CASSYAQATRETQYF
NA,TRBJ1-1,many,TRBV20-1,TGCAGTGCTGGAGGGACATTGAACACTGAAGCTTTCTTT,CSAGGTLNTEAFF
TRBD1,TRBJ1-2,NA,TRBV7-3,TGTGCCAGCAGCTTAAGCCCACAGGGGGGACGCGACTATGGCTACGCCTTC,CASSLSPQGGRDYGYAF
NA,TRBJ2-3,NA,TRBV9,TGTGCCAGCAGCGTAATGGCGGGGGCCCTCACAGATACGCAGTATTTT,CASSVMAGALTDTQYF
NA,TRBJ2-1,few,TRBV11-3,TGTGCCAGCAGCCCGAAGGCAGTAACCAATGAGCAGTTCTTC,CASSPKAVTNEQFF
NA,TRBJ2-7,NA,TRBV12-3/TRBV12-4,TGTGCCAGCAGTTTAACATGGGGGTCCTACGAGCAGTACTTC,CASSLTWGSYEQYF
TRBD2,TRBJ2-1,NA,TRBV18,TGTGCCAGCTCACCAATGCCGGGAGGGCTCGGGAATGAGCAGTTCTTC,CASSPMPGGLGNEQFF
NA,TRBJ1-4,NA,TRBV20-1,TGCAGTGCTAGGCGGACCGAATTTGGAGAAAAACTGTTTTTT,CSARRTEFGEKLFF
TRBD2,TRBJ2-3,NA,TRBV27,TGTGCCAGCAGTTACATAGCGGGAACTAGCACAGATACGCAGTATTTT,CASSYIAGTSTDTQYF
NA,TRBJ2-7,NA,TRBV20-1,TGCAGTGCGGTGACAGGTTTCTACGAGCAGTACTTC,CSAVTGFYEQYF
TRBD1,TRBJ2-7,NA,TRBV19,TGTGCCAGTAGGAAGGGTGGCTCGACAGGGGACTACGAGCAGTACTTC,CASRKGGSTGDYEQYF
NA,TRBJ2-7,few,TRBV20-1,TGCAGTGCGGAGGTTGGTGACGAGCAGTACTTC,CSAEVGDEQYF
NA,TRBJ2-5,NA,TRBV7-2,TGTGCCAGCAGCGTGGACCAGGGTTCAGAGACCCAGTACTTC,CASSVDQGSETQYF
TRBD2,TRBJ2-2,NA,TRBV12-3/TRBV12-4,TGTGCCAGCAGTCCGCTTTCGGGGGGGGGCACCGGGGAGCTGTTTTTT,CASSPLSGGGTGELFF
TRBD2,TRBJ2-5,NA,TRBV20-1,TGCAGTGCTCACAATAGCGGGGGGGAACAAGAGACCCAGTACTTC,CSAHNSGGEQETQYF
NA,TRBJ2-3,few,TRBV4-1,TGCGCCAGCAGCCCCAAGGTGTGGGCAGATACGCAGTATTTT,CASSPKVWADTQYF
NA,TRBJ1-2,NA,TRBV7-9,TGTGCCAGCAGCTTAGAGGGCAGGGAGGCTGGCTACACCTTC,CASSLEGREAGYTF
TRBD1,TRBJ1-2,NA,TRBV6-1,TGTGCCAGCAGAAGGGGACAGGATGGCTACACCTTC,CASRRGQDGYTF
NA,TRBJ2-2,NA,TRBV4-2,TGTGCCAGCAGCCAAGAGCAGATTTCGGTCACCGGGGAGCTGTTTTTT,CASSQEQISVTGELFF
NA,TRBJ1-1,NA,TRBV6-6,TGTGCCAGCACCCATCTGACAGAGAACACTGAAGCTTTCTTT,CASTHLTENTEAFF
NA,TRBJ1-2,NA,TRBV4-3,TGCGCCAGCAGCCAAGATGATCGGTCAGCTAACTATGGCTACACCTTC,CASSQDDRSANYGYTF
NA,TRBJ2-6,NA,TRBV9,TGTGCCAGCAGCGCGGGCCCCAGGGGCCTAGGGGCTAACGTCCTGACTTTC,CASSAGPRGLGANVLTF
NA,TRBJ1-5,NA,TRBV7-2,TGTGCCAGCAGCCCATACTGGGGGGATCAGCCCCAGCATTTT,CASSPYWGDQPQHF
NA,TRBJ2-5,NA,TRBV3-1,TGTGCCAGCAGCCAAGATAACTCCCGATTGGGGGCCCAGTACTTC,CASSQDNSRLGAQYF
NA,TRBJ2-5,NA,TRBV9,TGTGCCAGCAGCGAGGGGGTATCGAGAGAGACCCAGTACTTC,CASSEGVSRETQYF
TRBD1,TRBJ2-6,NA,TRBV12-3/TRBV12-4,TGTGCCAGCAGTTATGGGACAGGGAACGTCCTGACTTTC,CASSYGTGNVLTF
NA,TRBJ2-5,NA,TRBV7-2,TGTGCCAGCTCCCTCAACCTACATGCCCCACAAGAGACCCAGTACTTC,CASSLNLHAPQETQYF
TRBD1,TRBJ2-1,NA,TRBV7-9,TGTGCCAGCAGGGACATCCAGGGACAGGGGAATGAGCAGTTCTTC,CASRDIQGQGNEQFF
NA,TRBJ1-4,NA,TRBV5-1,TGCGCCAGCAGCTTGGGTGATTACTCTGAAAAACTGTTTTTT,CASSLGDYSEKLFF
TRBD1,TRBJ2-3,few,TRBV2,TGTGCCAGCAGTGTTCGACAGGGGGCAAGCGGAGGCACAGATACGCAGTATTTT,CASSVRQGASGGTDTQYF
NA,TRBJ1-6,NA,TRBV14,TGTGCCAGCAGCCAAGACCCGGGCCCCTGGGGTTCACCCCTCCACTTT,CASSQDPGPWGSPLHF
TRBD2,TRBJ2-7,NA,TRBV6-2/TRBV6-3,TGTGCCGTACGGTCTAGCGGAGACAATGAGCAGTACTTC,CAVRSSGDNEQYF
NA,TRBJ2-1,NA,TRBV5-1,TGCGCCAGCAGCTTGTCAGCAGAATTTTGGTTCTTC,CASSLSAEFWFF
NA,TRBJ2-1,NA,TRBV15,TGTGCCACCAGCAGAGGGACTAACAATGAGCAGTTCTTC,CATSRGTNNEQFF
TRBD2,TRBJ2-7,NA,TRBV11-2,TGTGCCAGCAGCGACTCGGGACTACCTTACGGCGAGCAGTACTTC,CASSDSGLPYGEQYF
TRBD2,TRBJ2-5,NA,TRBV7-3,TGTGCCAGCAGCTTAGCTCCTAGCGGGGGCAATCAAGAGACCCAGTACTTC,CASSLAPSGGNQETQYF
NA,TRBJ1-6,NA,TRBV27,TGTGCCAGCAGTCCAGGACGTACGAGCTCCTATAATTCACCCCTCCACTTT,CASSPGRTSSYNSPLHF
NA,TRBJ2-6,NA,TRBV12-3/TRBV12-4,TGTGCCAGCAGTCACATCCTGACCGATAGGGCTGGAGCCAGCGTCCTGACTTTC,CASSHILTDRAGASVLTF
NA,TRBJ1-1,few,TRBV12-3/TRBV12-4,TGTGCCAGCAGTTTCCTGCAGCCGAACACTGAAGCTTTCTTT,CASSFLQPNTEAFF
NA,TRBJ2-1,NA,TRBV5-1,TGCGCCAGCAGAGGTTTCAATGGGGGGCCTGAGCAGTTCTTC,CASRGFNGGPEQFF
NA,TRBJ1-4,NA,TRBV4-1,TGCGCCAGCAGCCAGGGGCTATGGGGGAATGAAAAACTGTTTTTT,CASSQGLWGNEKLFF
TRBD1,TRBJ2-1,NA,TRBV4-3,TGCGCCAGCAGCCAGGGACAGGGCTTTCTCGGCTCCTACAATGAGCAGTTCTTC,CASSQGQGFLGSYNEQFF
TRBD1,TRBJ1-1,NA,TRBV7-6,TGTGCCAGCAGCGGACAGGGGCGGTCTAGCACTGAAGCTTTCTTT,CASSGQGRSSTEAFF
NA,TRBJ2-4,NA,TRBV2,TGTGCCAGCACCATGGGGTCAAACATTCAGTACTTC,CASTMGSNIQYF
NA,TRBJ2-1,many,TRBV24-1,TGTGCCACCAGTATTTCTGGCGGAAGCTCCTACAATGAGCAGTTCTTC,CATSISGGSSYNEQFF
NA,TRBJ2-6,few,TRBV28,TGTGCCAGCTATCCTGGGCCCGAGTCTGGGGCCAACGTCCTGACTTTC,CASYPGPESGANVLTF
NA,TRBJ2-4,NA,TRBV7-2,TGTGCCAGCAGCTTAGTTTCCAGGGCCAAAAACATTCAGTACTTC,CASSLVSRAKNIQYF
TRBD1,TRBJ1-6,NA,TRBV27,TGTGCCAGCGGACAGGGCCTATTTACCTCACCCCTCCACTTT,CASGQGLFTSPLHF
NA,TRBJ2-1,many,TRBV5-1,TGCGCCAGCAGCGTGGACAGAGACAATGAGCAGTTCTTC,CASSVDRDNEQFF
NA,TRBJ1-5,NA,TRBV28,TGTGCCAGCAGCACCCCCTTTGTCGGGGGGCGAAGTCAGCCCCAGCATTTT,CASSTPFVGGRSQPQHF
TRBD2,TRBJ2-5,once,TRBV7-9,TGTGCCAGCAGCTCTCAGGCCGGGAGGGGCGGTTTTGAGACCCAGTACTTC,CASSSQAGRGGFETQYF
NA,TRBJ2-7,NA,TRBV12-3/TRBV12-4,TGTGCCAGCAGTCGGGGGATAAGCTCCTACGAGCAGTACTTC,CASSRGISSYEQYF
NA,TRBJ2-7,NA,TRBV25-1,TGTGCCAGCGGGACACCTCGCGAGCAGTACTTC,CASGTPREQYF